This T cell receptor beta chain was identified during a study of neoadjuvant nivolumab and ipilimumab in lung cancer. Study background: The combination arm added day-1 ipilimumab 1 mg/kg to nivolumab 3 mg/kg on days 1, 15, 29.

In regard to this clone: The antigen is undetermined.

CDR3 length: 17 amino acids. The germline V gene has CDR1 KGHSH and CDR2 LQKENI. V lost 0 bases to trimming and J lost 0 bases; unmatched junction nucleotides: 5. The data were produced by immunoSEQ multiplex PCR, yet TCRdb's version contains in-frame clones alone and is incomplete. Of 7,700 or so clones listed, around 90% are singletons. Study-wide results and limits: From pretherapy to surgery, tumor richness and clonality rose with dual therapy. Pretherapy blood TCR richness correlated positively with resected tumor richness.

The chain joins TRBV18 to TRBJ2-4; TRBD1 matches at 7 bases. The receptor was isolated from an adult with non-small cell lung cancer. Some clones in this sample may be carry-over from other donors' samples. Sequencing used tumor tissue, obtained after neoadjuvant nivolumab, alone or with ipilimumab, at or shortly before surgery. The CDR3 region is CASSPPWTGVAKNIQYF. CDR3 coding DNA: TGTGCCAGCTCACCACCGTGGACAGGTGTAGCCAAAAACATTCAGTACTTC.